This T cell receptor (beta chain) was observed in a study of blood T cell repertoires in COVID-19. As for the study in general: Both acute and convalescent COVID-19 samples were obtained from the United States, Italy and Spain.

Seattle patients were enrolled while actively infected and followed longitudinally. CDR1 and CDR2 (germline): MGHRA, YSYEKL. V was trimmed by 0 bases and J by 8 bases, leaving 10 bases between them. This CDR3 has 14 residues. Study processing details: The assay estimated nucleated cells by amplifying reference gene primers. Libraries were prepared by immunoSEQ multiplex PCR; TCRdb keeps only in-frame clonotypes and omits some of them. V and J calls and clone size follow that table, whereas D and trimming were derived from the DNA. The table includes 50,000 to 65,000 clones, 55% to 80% detected once. The rearrangement uses TRBV4-1 and TRBJ1-4; D gene uncertain. The specimen sequenced was peripheral blood. The sequence derives from a woman in her 70s with COVID-19, enrolled during active disease. Here the CDR3 reads CASSQEAAEEKLFF. The CDR3 DNA sequence: TGCGCCAGCAGCCAAGAGGCGGCGGAAGAAAAACTGTTTTTT.